These 27 T cell receptor beta chains share one sample of origin, sequenced in a study of regulatory T cells in long-lasting Graves disease. Regarding time point: persistent/refractory GD, antithyroid drugs over 5 years with positive TRAb. Extracted PBMC RNA gave rise to the TCR library. The TCR beta library used iRepertoire HTBI primers with Arm-PCR amplification of CDR3. In TCRdb, the multiplex PCR reads were re-called with MiXCR into one record per CDR3 protein. This sample yields roughly 430,000 distinct CDR3 sequences, of which 21% are seen a single time; about 13% belongs to the top ten. The specimen comprised peripheral blood mononuclear cells (PBMCs), sampled when the disease was refractory, from a patient treated with antithyroid drugs. The receptors stem from a female donor with Graves disease.

This clonotype occurred many times. The V gene is TRBV6-5, the J gene TRBJ1-2; D unresolved. The V gene lost 4 bases and the J gene lost 4 bases, with 7 bases spanning the gap. CDR1 is MNHEY, CDR2 SVGAGI, per germline. The CDR3 length is 12 residues. For the CDR3, the DNA is TGTGCCAGCAGTTCGACTGGCTATGGCTACACCTTC. Amino acids: CASSSTGYGYTF.

This clonotype was seen a few times. This chain joins TRBV30 and TRBJ1-2; D perhaps matches TRBD1 (6 bases). CDR1 GTSNPN and CDR2 SVGIG come from the germline V gene (reference sequence). V was clipped by 2 bases and J by 3 bases, with 13 bases between them. CDR3 length: 14 amino acids. This CDR3 is CAWSPDTGHYGYTF. In nucleotides, the CDR3 is TGTGCCTGGAGTCCAGATACAGGGCACTATGGCTACACCTTC.

About this clonotype itself: A much larger clone is a single base away; this may be a read error. In nucleotides, the CDR3 is TGTGCCAGCAATAGGGCAGCCTCGTATGAAAAACTGTTTTTT. This gives the protein CASNRAASYEKLFF. The gene calls are TRBV6-1 and TRBJ1-4; no firm D call. The CDR3 sequence is 14 residues long. Germline CDR1 reads MNHNS; CDR2 reads SASEGT. Deletions cut 7 bases from V and 6 bases from J, with 15 bases between.

This clonotype has more than one count but fewer than ten. The chain carries TRBV27 and TRBJ2-2; possibly TRBD1 or TRBD2 for D (5 bases each). V dropped 11 bases and J dropped 6 bases, with 13 bases sitting between them. The CDR3 loop spans 12 amino acids. Germline CDR1 MNHEY, CDR2 SMNVEV (reference sequence). CDR3 DNA sequence: TGTGCCGGGGGATCTGGCCCCGGGGAGCTGTTTTTT. Translated, it gives CAGGSGPGELFF.

At least ten counts were recorded for this clonotype. V usage is TRBV7-8 and J usage is TRBJ2-5; TRBD1 aligns across 10 bases. Germline V lookup: CDR1 SGHVS, CDR2 FQNEAQ. The V and J ends lost 4 bases and 5 bases, in that order; junction bases with no gene match: 7. This CDR3 spans 15 amino acids. DNA of the CDR3: TGTGCCAGCAGCTCGGACAGGGGGTTTAGGGAGACCCAGTACTTC. This sequence encodes CASSSDRGFRETQYF. The full variable domain, with the rest looked up from reference TRBV7-8 and TRBJ2-5, is GAGVSQSPRYKVAKRGQDVALRCDPISGHVSLFWYQQALGQGPEFLTYFQNEAQLDKSGLPSDRFFAERPEGSVSTLKIQRTQQEDSAVYLCASSSDRGFRETQYFGPGTRLLVL.

This clonotype has ten or more counts. The chain links TRBV7-9 to TRBJ1-1; D ambiguous. CDR3 size: 13 residues. In germline, CDR1 is SEHNR, CDR2 FQNEAQ (reference sequence). The ends were cut back, 2 bases at V and 1 base at J, with 5 bases in the middle. The CDR3 coding sequence is TGTGCCAGCAGCTTATTCGGGAACACTGAAGCTTTCTTT. It yields the protein CASSLFGNTEAFF. The full variable domain, completed using reference TRBV7-9 and TRBJ1-1, is DTGVSQNPRHKITKRGQNVTFRCDPISEHNRLYWYRQTLGQGPEFLTYFQNEAQLEKSRLLSDRFSAERPKGSFSTLEIQRTEQGDSAMYLCASSLFGNTEAFFGQGTRLTVV.

The V gene is TRBV7-2, the J gene TRBJ2-5; unclear D gene. The end of the DNA is better explained by TRBJ2-1, so the J call may be wrong. The CDR3 contains 17 residues. Germline CDR1 SGHTA, CDR2 FQGNSA. The CDR3 nucleotides are TGTGCCAGCAGCTTAGTCGGCGGCAGAACATTATACAATGAGCAGTTCTTC. It encodes CASSLVGGRTLYNEQFF.

A few counts support this clonotype. The chain recombines TRBV12-3 or TRBV12-4 with TRBJ2-7; a weak D match, TRBD1 (5 bases). The V and J ends lost 5 bases and 3 bases respectively, with 14 bases between them. The CDR3 is 14 amino acids. The CDR3 is CASSPPHRHYEQYF. The DNA of the CDR3 is TGTGCCAGCAGTCCCCCCCACAGGCACTACGAGCAGTACTTC.

A few counts support this clonotype. The chain is built from TRBV19 and TRBJ2-2; 9 nucleotides align to TRBD1. Trimming removed 6 bases from V and 6 bases from J; junction bases left unmatched: 8. This CDR3 region has 15 residues. Germline lookup yields CDR1 LNHDA and CDR2 SQIVND (reference sequence). DNA for the CDR3: TGTGCCAGTAGCCGGGACAGGGCTGGGGCCGGGGAGCTGTTTTTT. It translates to CASSRDRAGAGELFF. Complete variable domain (other parts from reference TRBV19 and TRBJ2-2): DGGITQSPKYLFRKEGQNVTLSCEQNLNHDAMYWYRQDPGQGLRLIYYSQIVNDFQKGDIAEGYSVSREKKESFPLTVTSAQKNPTAFYLCASSRDRAGAGELFFGEGSRLTVL.

Concerning this clonotype: Possible read error: a much larger clone is one base away. The CDR3 sequence is CASRYRGLNTGAFF. The CDR3 bases are TGTGCCAGCAGATACAGGGGACTGAACACTGGAGCTTTCTTT. The V and J genes are TRBV6-5 and TRBJ1-1; TRBD1 agrees at 7 bases. The CDR3 totals 14 residues. Per germline, CDR1 MNHEY and CDR2 SVGAGI.

This clonotype showed up many times. The chain carries TRBV28 and TRBJ2-7, with no clear D. Trimming shortened V by 1 base and J by 3 bases, and 4 bases separated the two germline ends. Germline V CDR1 and CDR2: MDHEN, SYDVKM. This CDR3 region has 12 residues. As DNA, the CDR3 is TGTGCCAGCAGTTTATTATACTACGAGCAGTACTTC. It codes for CASSLLYYEQYF.

This chain uses TRBV7-7 with TRBJ2-7, with D uncertain. Trimming removed 2 bases at V and 1 base at J, with 12 bases between. Germline V gene lookup returns CDR1 SSHAT and CDR2 FNYEAQ (reference sequence). The CDR3 contains 15 residues. CDR3 sequence reads: CASSLYLGRSYEQYF. The CDR3 nucleotides are TGTGCCAGCAGCTTATACCTGGGCCGATCCTACGAGCAGTACTTC. The entire variable domain, with the rest obtained from reference TRBV7-7 and TRBJ2-7, is as follows: GAGVSQSPRYKVTKRGQDVTLRCDPISSHATLYWYQQALGQGPEFLTYFNYEAQPDKSGLPSDRFSAERPEGSISTLTIQRTEQRDSAMYRCASSLYLGRSYEQYFGPGTRLTVT.

This clonotype has more than one count but fewer than ten. The chain couples TRBV9 to TRBJ2-1, with 10 bases fitting TRBD2. Germline-derived CDR1 and CDR2 are SGDLS and YYNGEE. The CDR3 is 18 amino acids. The V gene end was trimmed by 0 bases and the J gene end by 2 bases; junction bases not matched to a gene: 8. CDR3 sequence reads: CASSVEGASGRAYNEQFF. The CDR3 nucleotides are TGTGCCAGCAGCGTAGAGGGCGCCAGCGGGAGGGCCTACAATGAGCAGTTCTTC. Variable domain in full (rest from reference TRBV9 and TRBJ2-1): DSGVTQTPKHLITATGQRVTLRCSPRSGDLSVYWYQQSLDQGLQFLIQYYNGEERAKGNILERFSAQQFPDLHSELNLSSLELGDSALYFCASSVEGASGRAYNEQFFGPGTRLTVL.

This clonotype came up once. A much larger clone lies one base from this, so it may be a read error. The gene calls are TRBV7-8 and TRBJ2-5; D call uncertain. Germline V gene data show CDR1 as SGHVS and CDR2 as FQNEAQ. This CDR3 is 11 amino acids long. The CDR3 sequence: CASTLRETRYF. DNA of the CDR3: TGTGCCAGCACCCTCCGAGAGACCCGGTACTTC.

This clonotype was detected many times. The genes are TRBV27 and TRBJ2-7; 8 nucleotides line up with TRBD2. The CDR3 has 14 residues. From germline, CDR1 is MNHEY and CDR2 SMNVEV (reference sequence). V was pared by 3 bases and J by 0 bases, with 1 base of the junction left unmatched. The CDR3, as DNA: TGTGCCAGCAGTTTGACTAGCGTCTCCTACGAGCAGTACTTC. Its protein product is CASSLTSVSYEQYF.

The chain has TRBV4-1 and TRBJ1-4; 7 bases match TRBD1. Germline lookup yields CDR1 MGHRA and CDR2 YSYEKL. V shed 0 bases and J 8 bases; nucleotides not matched to a gene: 18. This CDR3 region has 19 residues. The CDR3 is CASSQDPKTGRGFLEKLFF. The CDR3 region has the DNA TGCGCCAGCAGCCAAGATCCTAAGACAGGGAGAGGTTTCCTCGAAAAACTGTTTTTT.

This clonotype was counted a few times. J is TRBJ2-1 and V is TRBV3-1; D is perhaps TRBD2 (6 bases). There are 15 residues in the CDR3. The germline V gene encodes CDR1 LGHDT and CDR2 YNNKEL (reference sequence). V was clipped by 4 bases and J by 4 bases, with 14 bases between them. CDR3: CASSPWDLRYNEQFF. DNA for the CDR3: TGTGCCAGCAGCCCATGGGACTTGAGGTACAATGAGCAGTTCTTC.

The V gene is TRBV27, the J gene TRBJ2-1, with D uncertain. Germline V lookup: CDR1 MNHEY, CDR2 SMNVEV (reference sequence). The CDR3 totals 16 residues. V was pared by 0 bases and J by 4 bases, with 13 bases between. The CDR3 nucleotides read TGTGCCAGCAGTTTATCTCTCATCGGGCTATACAATGAGCAGTTCTTC. Its protein product is CASSLSLIGLYNEQFF.

This clonotype has ten or more counts. This chain uses TRBV27 with TRBJ1-1; maybe TRBD1 (6 bases). The CDR3 covers 16 residues. V was clipped by 2 bases and J by 4 bases, with 17 bases between them. The germline V gene encodes CDR1 MNHEY and CDR2 SMNVEV (reference sequence). The DNA of the CDR3 is TGTGCCAGCAGTTTACCAGGGGCTCCCGCGGGCACTGAAGCTTTCTTT. Its protein product is CASSLPGAPAGTEAFF.

This clonotype has at least ten counts. The gene calls are TRBV6-1 and TRBJ2-7; D might be TRBD1 (5 bases). This CDR3 contains 11 residues. The germline gives CDR1 MNHNS, CDR2 SASEGT. The V gene lost 8 bases and the J gene lost 3 bases, with 8 bases spanning the gap. CDR3 loop: CASQGSYEQYF. As DNA, the CDR3 is TGTGCCAGCCAGGGTAGCTACGAGCAGTACTTC.

The chain links TRBV7-9 to TRBJ2-3; the match to TRBD1 covers 8 bases. The CDR3 sequence is 16 residues long. Germline V CDR1 and CDR2: SEHNR, FQNEAQ (reference sequence). J was trimmed by 4 bases and V by 5 bases; bases with no gene match: 11. The CDR3 nucleotides are TGTGCCAGCAGCCAAGGGATAGGACAGGGCGCAGATACGCAGTATTTT. This gives the protein CASSQGIGQGADTQYF.

J is TRBJ2-3 and V is TRBV19, with TRBD2 matching 7 bases. The germline V gene has CDR1 LNHDA and CDR2 SQIVND (reference sequence). This CDR3 has 14 residues. V was clipped by 1 base and J by 3 bases; unmatched bases: 1. CDR3: CASSIGGGTDTQYF. As DNA, the CDR3 is TGTGCCAGTAGTATAGGCGGGGGAACAGATACGCAGTATTTT.

V and J are TRBV30 and TRBJ2-7; possible D gene TRBD1, 6 bases. Trimming pared 5 bases from V and 2 bases from J, leaving 7 bases between. CDR3 size: 11 residues. From germline, CDR1 is GTSNPN and CDR2 SVGIG (reference sequence). CDR3 region: CAWGDTYEQYF. The CDR3 bases are TGTGCCTGGGGGGACACCTACGAGCAGTACTTC.

This clonotype was observed many times. This sequence joins TRBV20-1 and TRBJ2-7; the D gene is possibly TRBD2 (5 bases). Per the germline V gene, CDR1 is DFQATT and CDR2 is SNEGSKA (reference sequence). The CDR3 is 13 residues long. Trimming shortened V by 6 bases and J by 6 bases, and 18 bases separated the two germline ends. CDR3 sequence (DNA): TGCAGTGCCCGCCGGTCGGGAAGAGGCGAGCAGTACTTC. It translates to CSARRSGRGEQYF.

This clonotype was recorded many times. The V and J genes are TRBV28 and TRBJ2-7; tentatively, D is TRBD1 or TRBD2 (5 bases each). V shed 7 bases and J shed 2 bases, with 18 bases lying between them. The CDR3 spans 15 residues. Germline V gene sequence: CDR1 MDHEN, CDR2 SYDVKM. CDR3 sequence reads: CASTQTGRPTYEQYF. The CDR3 bases are TGTGCCAGCACCCAGACGGGGCGTCCGACCTACGAGCAGTACTTC.

The rearrangement uses TRBV12-3 or TRBV12-4 and TRBJ2-7, with TRBD2 matching 7 bases. V shed 3 bases and J 4 bases; nucleotides not matched to a gene: 9. This CDR3 has 15 amino acids. DNA of the CDR3: TGTGCCAGCAGTTTTTCGGCGGGAGTTTTATACGAGCAGTACTTC. It is translated as CASSFSAGVLYEQYF.

The rearrangement uses TRBV5-4 and TRBJ1-2; D perhaps matches TRBD1 (5 bases). Germline V lookup: CDR1 SGHNT, CDR2 YYREEE (reference sequence). CDR3 length: 13 amino acids. The germline V and J ends were trimmed by 4 bases and 8 bases, with 15 bases remaining between them. The CDR3 is CASSHGTERGYTF. The CDR3 DNA reads as TGTGCCAGCAGCCACGGGACCGAAAGAGGCTACACCTTC.